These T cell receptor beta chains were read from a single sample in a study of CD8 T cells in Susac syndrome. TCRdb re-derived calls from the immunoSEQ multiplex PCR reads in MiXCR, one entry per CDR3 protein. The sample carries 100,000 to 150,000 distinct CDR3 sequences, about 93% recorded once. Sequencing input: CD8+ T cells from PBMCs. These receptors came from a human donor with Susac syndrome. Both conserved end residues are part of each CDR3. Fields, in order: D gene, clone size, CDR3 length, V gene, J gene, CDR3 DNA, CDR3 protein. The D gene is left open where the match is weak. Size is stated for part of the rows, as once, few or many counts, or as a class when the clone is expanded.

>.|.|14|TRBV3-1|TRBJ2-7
TGTGCCAGCAGCCCCCAGGGGGGTTCCTACGAGCAGTACTTC
CASSPQGGSYEQYF
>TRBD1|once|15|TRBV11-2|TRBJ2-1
TGTGCCAGCAGCTTAGTACAGGGGGCTTTGAATGAGCAGTTCTTC
CASSLVQGALNEQFF
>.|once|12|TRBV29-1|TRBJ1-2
TGCAGCGTCGTCAGGGGAGGCTATGGCTACACCTTC
CSVVRGGYGYTF
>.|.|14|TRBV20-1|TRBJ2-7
TGCAGTGCACGAGACGCACTTGGGGCCTACGAGCAGTACTTC
CSARDALGAYEQYF
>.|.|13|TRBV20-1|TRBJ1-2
TGCAGTGCTACCCGGGCCAACCAACAGGGCTACACCTTC
CSATRANQQGYTF
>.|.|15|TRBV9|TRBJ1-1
TGTGCCAGCAGCGTAGCCGGGAACATTGCCGCTGAAGCTTTCTTT
CASSVAGNIAAEAFF
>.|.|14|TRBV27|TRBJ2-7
TGTGCCAGCAGCCGTACGACAGGTGACTACGAGCAGTACTTC
CASSRTTGDYEQYF
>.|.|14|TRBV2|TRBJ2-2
TGTGCCAGCAGACCCCAGGGCGGCTCCGGGGAGCTGTTTTTT
CASRPQGGSGELFF
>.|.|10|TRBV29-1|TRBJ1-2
TGCAGCGTTATTGCGACTGGCTACACCTTC
CSVIATGYTF
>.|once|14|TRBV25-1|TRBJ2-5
TGTGCCAGCAGTGAGGGGGTTGGCCAAGAGACCCAGTACTTC
CASSEGVGQETQYF
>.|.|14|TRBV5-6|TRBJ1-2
TGTGCCAGCAGCCCACAGGGATGGGACTATGGCTACACCTTC
CASSPQGWDYGYTF
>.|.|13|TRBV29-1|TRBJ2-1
TGCAGCGTGGCAGTGGGGTCCTACAATGAGCAGTTCTTC
CSVAVGSYNEQFF
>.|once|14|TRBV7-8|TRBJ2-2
TGTGCCAGCAGCCCCTGGGAGCTCACCGGGGAGCTGTTTTTT
CASSPWELTGELFF
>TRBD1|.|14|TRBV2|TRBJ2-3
TGTGCCAGCAGTCCACAGGGGTCAGGAGATACGCAGTATTTT
CASSPQGSGDTQYF
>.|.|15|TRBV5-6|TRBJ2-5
TGTGCCAGCAGCTTCAGCCGGGACGTCCAAGAGACCCAGTACTTC
CASSFSRDVQETQYF
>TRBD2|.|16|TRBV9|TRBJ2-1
TGTGCCAGCAGCGTCCTGGGACTAGCGGACTACAATGAGCAGTTCTTC
CASSVLGLADYNEQFF
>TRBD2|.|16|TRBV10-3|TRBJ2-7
TGTGCCATCAGTGAGTCAATAGCGGGGGGCTCCTACGAGCAGTACTTC
CAISESIAGGSYEQYF
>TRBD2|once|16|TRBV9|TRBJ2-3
TGTGCCAGCAGCGTAGCGGCGGGGGGGCCGATAGATACGCAGTATTTT
CASSVAAGGPIDTQYF
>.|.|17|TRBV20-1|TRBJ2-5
TGCAGTGCCGGAGGGCCAAGGGACACCCGAAATCCGGAGACCCAGTACTTC
CSAGGPRDTRNPETQYF
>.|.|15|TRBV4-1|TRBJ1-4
TGCGCCAGCAGCCAAGTAAGGATTTTAGGGGAAAAACTGTTTTTT
CASSQVRILGEKLFF
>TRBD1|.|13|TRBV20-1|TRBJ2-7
TGCAGTGCTAGAAGACAGGGGGCCTACGAGCAGTACTTC
CSARRQGAYEQYF
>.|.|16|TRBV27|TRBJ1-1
TGTGCCAGCAGTTTAGGTCCCGGGGCGCCCCCTACTGAAGCTTTCTTT
CASSLGPGAPPTEAFF
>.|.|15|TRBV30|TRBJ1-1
TGTGCCTGGAACCTAAAGGGGCTTGGGAACACTGAAGCTTTCTTT
CAWNLKGLGNTEAFF
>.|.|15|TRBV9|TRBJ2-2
TGTGCCAGCAGCGTGTGGGATATGAACACCGGGGAGCTGTTTTTT
CASSVWDMNTGELFF
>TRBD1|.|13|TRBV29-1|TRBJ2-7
TGCAGCGTAACGACAGGGGACTCCTACGAGCAGTACTTC
CSVTTGDSYEQYF
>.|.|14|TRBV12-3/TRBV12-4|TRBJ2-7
TGTGCCAGCAGTTCCGGGACTGCCTCCTACGAGCAGTACTTC
CASSSGTASYEQYF
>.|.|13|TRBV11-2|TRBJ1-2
TGTGCCAGCAGCCTCGTCCCAACCTATGGCTACACCTTC
CASSLVPTYGYTF
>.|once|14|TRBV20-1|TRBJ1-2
TGCAGTGCTAGAGATCCAGAGAAAAACTATGGCTACACCTTC
CSARDPEKNYGYTF
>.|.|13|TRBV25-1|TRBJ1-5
TGTGCCAGCAGTGACTCCGGTGGTCAGCCCCAGCATTTT
CASSDSGGQPQHF
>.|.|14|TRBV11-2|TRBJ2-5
TGTGCCAGCAGCTTAGTTGGGTTAGGGGTGACCCAGTACTTC
CASSLVGLGVTQYF
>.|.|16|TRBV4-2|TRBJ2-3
TGTGCCAGCAGCCAAGAGGCTAGCACCTTCACAGATACGCAGTATTTT
CASSQEASTFTDTQYF
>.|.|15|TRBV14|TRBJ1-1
TGTGCCAGCAGCCAAGAGAGGGGCAGGGTAACTGAAGCTTTCTTT
CASSQERGRVTEAFF
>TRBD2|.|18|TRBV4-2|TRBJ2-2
TGTGCCAGCAGCCAATCAATAGCGGGGGGTTTGAACACCGGGGAGCTGTTTTTT
CASSQSIAGGLNTGELFF
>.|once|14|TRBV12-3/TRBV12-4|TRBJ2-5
TGTGCCAGCAGTTTGAATGGATACCAAGAGACCCAGTACTTC
CASSLNGYQETQYF
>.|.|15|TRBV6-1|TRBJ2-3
TGTGCCAGCATACAGCATCCGTCAGGCACAGATACGCAGTATTTT
CASIQHPSGTDTQYF
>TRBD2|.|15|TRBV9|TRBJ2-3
TGTGCCAGCAGCACCAGCGGGGGAGCGGTAGATACGCAGTATTTT
CASSTSGGAVDTQYF
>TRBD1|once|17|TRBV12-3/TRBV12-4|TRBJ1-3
TGTGCCAGCAGTAACCGGGACAGTCCGAGCTCTGGAAACACCATATATTTT
CASSNRDSPSSGNTIYF
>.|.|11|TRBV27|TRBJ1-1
TGTGCCAGCTCGACCGGGTCAAAGGCTTTCTTT
CASSTGSKAFF
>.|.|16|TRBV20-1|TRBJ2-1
TGCAGTGCTAGAGATCTCTACGGGGCCCCCTACAATGAGCAGTTCTTC
CSARDLYGAPYNEQFF
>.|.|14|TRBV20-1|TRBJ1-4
TGCAGTGCTAGTGATGAACAGCTTAATGAAAAACTGTTTTTT
CSASDEQLNEKLFF
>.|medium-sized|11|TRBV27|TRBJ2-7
TGTGCCAGCAGCTCCTCCTACGAGCAGTACTTC
CASSSSYEQYF
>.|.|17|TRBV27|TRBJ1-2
TGTGCCAGCAGTTTATCCCGGTGGGACACCCCACGACGTGGCTACACCTTC
CASSLSRWDTPRRGYTF
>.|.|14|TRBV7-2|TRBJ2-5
TGTGCCAGCAGCTTAGTTAGCGCAGAGGAGACCCAGTACTTC
CASSLVSAEETQYF